The clone carrying this T cell receptor beta chain was recorded many times. Antigen unknown. For TCR, cDNA came from 5'RACE template switching, which added a universal primer site and UMIs. TCRdb reprocessed the 5' RACE reads via MiXCR and lists one record per CDR3 protein. The data show under 80,000 distinct CDR3 sequences, 6.5% to 9% seen once. This sample was taken from a study of T cells after yellow fever vaccination. The wider study: For low cell numbers, libraries were made with SMART-Seq v4 Ultra Low Input. Regarding the study as a whole: The secondary response peaked faster, at day 5 versus 15, but was weaker. The booster saw the reappearance of most primary-vaccination clones (approximately 96% CD4, roughly 87% CD8).

Germline lookup yields CDR1 DFQATT and CDR2 SNEGSKA (reference sequence). The CDR3 sequence is 12 residues long. V lost 6 bases to trimming and J lost 0 bases, with 9 bases between them. The V gene is TRBV20-1, the J gene TRBJ2-7, with D tentatively TRBD1 (5 bases). The receptor was isolated from a man younger than 40 who received the YFV17D yellow fever vaccine. The specimen comprised CD8+ T cells sorted from PBMCs, sampled 15 days after the yellow fever booster vaccination. CDR3: CSAGHSSYEQYF. In DNA, the CDR3 is TGCAGTGCCGGACACAGCTCCTACGAGCAGTACTTC.